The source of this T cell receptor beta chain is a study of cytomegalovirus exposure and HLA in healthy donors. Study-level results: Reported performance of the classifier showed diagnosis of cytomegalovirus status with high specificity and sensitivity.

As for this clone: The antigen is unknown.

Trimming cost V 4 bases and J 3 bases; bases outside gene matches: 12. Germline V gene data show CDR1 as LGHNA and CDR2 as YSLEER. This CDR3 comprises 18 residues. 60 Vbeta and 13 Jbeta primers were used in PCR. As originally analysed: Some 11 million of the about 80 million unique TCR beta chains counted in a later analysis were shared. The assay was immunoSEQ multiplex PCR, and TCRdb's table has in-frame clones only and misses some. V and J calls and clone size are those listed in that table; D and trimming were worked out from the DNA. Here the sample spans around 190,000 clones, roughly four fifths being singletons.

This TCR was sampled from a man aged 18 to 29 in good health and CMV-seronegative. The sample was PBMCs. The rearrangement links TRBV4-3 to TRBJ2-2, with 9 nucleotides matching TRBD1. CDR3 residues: CASSPQTSGQGDTGELFF. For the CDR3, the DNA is TGCGCCAGCAGCCCTCAGACGTCGGGACAGGGTGACACCGGGGAGCTGTTTTTT.